Described below is a single TCR beta chain sequence and its context. This entry is derived from a study of blood T cell repertoires in COVID-19. Study-wide background: From the United States, Italy and Spain came samples of acute and convalescent COVID-19. Sources were T cells, B-cell-depleted T cells, or PBMCs; the material itself was cDNA or gDNA.

V shed 3 bases and J 3 bases; nucleotides not matched to a gene: 6. CDR1 is GTSNPN and CDR2 is SVGIG in the germline V gene (reference sequence). CDR3 size: 14 residues. Methods used by the authors: How many nucleated cells were present was estimated from reference gene primer amplification. The assay was immunoSEQ multiplex PCR, and TCRdb's table has in-frame clones only and misses some. The V and J calls and clone size come from that table; D and trimming were worked out from the DNA. The sample lists some 200,000 clones, around four fifths occurring once. A Seattle source enrolled patients during active infection and followed them longitudinally.

The sample was peripheral blood. The chain employs TRBV30 and TRBJ2-7; 9 bases match TRBD2. This TCR derives from a woman in her 70s with COVID-19, enrolled during active disease. The CDR3 is CAWSLVAGDYEQYF. The CDR3 DNA reads TGTGCCTGGAGCTTAGTAGCGGGAGACTACGAGCAGTACTTC.